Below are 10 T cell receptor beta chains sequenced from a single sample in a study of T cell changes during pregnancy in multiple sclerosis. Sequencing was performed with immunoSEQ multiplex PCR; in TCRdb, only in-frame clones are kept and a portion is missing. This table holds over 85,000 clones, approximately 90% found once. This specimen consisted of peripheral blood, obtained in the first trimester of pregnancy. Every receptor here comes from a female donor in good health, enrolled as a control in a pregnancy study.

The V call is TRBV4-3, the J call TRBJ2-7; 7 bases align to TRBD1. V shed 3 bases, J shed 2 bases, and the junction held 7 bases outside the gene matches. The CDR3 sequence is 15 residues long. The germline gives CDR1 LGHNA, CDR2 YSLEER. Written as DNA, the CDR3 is TGCGCCAGCAGCCATGACAACAGGGGCGCCTACGAGCAGTACTTC. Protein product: CASSHDNRGAYEQYF.

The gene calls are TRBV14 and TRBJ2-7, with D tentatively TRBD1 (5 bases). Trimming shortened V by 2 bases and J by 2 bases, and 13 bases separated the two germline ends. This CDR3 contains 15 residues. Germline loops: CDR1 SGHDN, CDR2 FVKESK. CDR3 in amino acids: CASSQSSKGPYEQYF. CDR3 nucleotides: TGTGCCAGCAGCCAAAGTAGTAAGGGGCCCTACGAGCAGTACTTC.

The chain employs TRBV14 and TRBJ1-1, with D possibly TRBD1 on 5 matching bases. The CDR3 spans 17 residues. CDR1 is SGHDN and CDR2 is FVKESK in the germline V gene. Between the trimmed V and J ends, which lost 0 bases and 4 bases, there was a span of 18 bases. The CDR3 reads CASSQDPIPGRGTEAFF. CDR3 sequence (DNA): TGTGCCAGCAGCCAAGATCCGATACCAGGGCGAGGCACTGAAGCTTTCTTT.

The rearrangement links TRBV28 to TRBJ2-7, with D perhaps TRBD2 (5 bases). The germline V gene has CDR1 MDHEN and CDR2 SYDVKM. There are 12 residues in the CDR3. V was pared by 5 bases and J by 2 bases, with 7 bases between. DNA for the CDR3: TGTGCCAGCAGTCGGGGTCCCTACGAGCAGTACTTC. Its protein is CASSRGPYEQYF.

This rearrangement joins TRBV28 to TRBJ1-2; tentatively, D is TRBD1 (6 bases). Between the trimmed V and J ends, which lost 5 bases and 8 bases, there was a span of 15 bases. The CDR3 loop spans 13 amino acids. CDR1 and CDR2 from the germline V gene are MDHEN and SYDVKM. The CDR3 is CASSPTGFRGYTF. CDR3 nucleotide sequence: TGTGCCAGCAGTCCAACAGGGTTTAGGGGCTACACCTTC.

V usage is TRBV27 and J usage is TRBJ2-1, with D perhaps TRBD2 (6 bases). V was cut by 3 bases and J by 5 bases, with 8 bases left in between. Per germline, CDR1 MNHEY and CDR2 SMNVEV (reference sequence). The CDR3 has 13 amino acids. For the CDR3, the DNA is TGTGCCAGCAGTTTTGGGGAGGACAATGAGCAGTTCTTC. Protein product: CASSFGEDNEQFF.

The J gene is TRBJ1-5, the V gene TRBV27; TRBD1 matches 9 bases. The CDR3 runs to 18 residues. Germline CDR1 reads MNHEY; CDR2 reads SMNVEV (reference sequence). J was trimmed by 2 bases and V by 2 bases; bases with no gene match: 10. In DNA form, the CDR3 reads TGTGCCAGCAGTTTAAGCACAACAGGGGGCCCGGGCAATCAGCCCCAGCATTTT. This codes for CASSLSTTGGPGNQPQHF.

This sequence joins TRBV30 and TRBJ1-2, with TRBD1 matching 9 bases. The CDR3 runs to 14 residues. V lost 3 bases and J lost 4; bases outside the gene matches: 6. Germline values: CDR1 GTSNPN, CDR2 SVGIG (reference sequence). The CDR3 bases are TGTGCCTGGAGAGGGACAGGGAAGAGCTATGGCTACACCTTC. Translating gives CAWRGTGKSYGYTF.

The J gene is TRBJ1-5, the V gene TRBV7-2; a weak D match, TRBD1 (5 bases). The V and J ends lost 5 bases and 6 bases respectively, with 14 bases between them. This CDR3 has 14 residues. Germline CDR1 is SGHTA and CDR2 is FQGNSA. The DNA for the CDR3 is TGTGCCAGCAGCCCCCGCGGGGGAAGTCAGCCCCAGCATTTT. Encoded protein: CASSPRGGSQPQHF.

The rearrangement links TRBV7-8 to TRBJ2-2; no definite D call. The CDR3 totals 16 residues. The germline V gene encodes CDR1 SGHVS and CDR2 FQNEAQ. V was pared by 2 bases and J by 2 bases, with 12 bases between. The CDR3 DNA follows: TGTGCCAGCAGCTTAAGCATGGGCAGTAACACCGGGGAGCTGTTTTTT. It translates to CASSLSMGSNTGELFF.